The 32 T cell receptor beta chains listed next were all sequenced from one sample in a study of cytomegalovirus exposure and HLA in healthy donors. Primers for the PCR totalled 60 Vbeta and 13 Jbeta. Using immunoSEQ multiplex PCR, the repertoire was profiled, and TCRdb retains in-frame clones only, with some absent. Among some 220,000 clones listed, around nine tenths were seen once. The sequencing input was PBMCs. These receptors came from a woman aged 18-30 years in good health and CMV-seronegative.

The chain has TRBV18 and TRBJ1-1; TRBD1 matches at 7 bases. V lost 10 bases, J lost 1 base, and 6 bases stayed unmatched. The germline gives CDR1 KGHSH, CDR2 LQKENI. CDR3 length: 13 amino acids. In nucleotides, the CDR3 is TGTGCCACCCGGACAGGCCAGAACACTGAAGCTTTCTTT. Translating it yields CATRTGQNTEAFF.

This chain links TRBV11-2 with TRBJ1-1; 8 bases match TRBD1. The CDR3 has 13 amino acids. V dropped 6 bases and J dropped 1; count of bases not matched to a gene: 1. Germline CDR1 and CDR2: SGHAT and FQNNGV. The CDR3 region has the DNA TGTGCCAGCAGAGGGACAGGGAACACTGAAGCTTTCTTT. Amino acid sequence: CASRGTGNTEAFF.

In DNA form, the CDR3 reads TGTGCCAGCAGCCCGGACAGGGAAAACAATGAGCAGTTCTTC. Translation: CASSPDRENNEQFF. V gene TRBV7-6 combines with J gene TRBJ2-1; 8 nucleotides align to TRBD1. In germline, CDR1 is SGHVS, CDR2 FNYEAQ. This CDR3 spans 14 amino acids. The junction had 5 bases not matched to a gene; V was cut back by 5 bases and J by 5 bases.

Comment on this clone: This is likely a read error, given that the CDR3 carries no conserved phenylalanine or tryptophan at its end. The DNA is left out, because the CDR3 cannot be placed on it with certainty; the CDR3 is given as TCRdb lists it. The gene calls are TRBV27 and TRBJ1-4; the D call of TRBD1 is as the table states it, not checked on the DNA. The CDR3 contains 12 residues when both ends are counted. CDR1 is MNHEY, CDR2 SMNVEV, per germline (reference sequence). CDR3 sequence reads: CASSSQGAGLCS.

The gene calls are TRBV6-1 and TRBJ2-2, with D perhaps TRBD1 (6 bases). Germline V gene sequence: CDR1 MNHNS, CDR2 SASEGT. V lost 9 bases and J lost 0, with 14 bases in between. The CDR3 is 15 amino acids. CDR3 sequence reads: CASAENRANTGELFF. The CDR3 DNA follows: TGTGCCAGTGCAGAAAACAGGGCGAACACCGGGGAGCTGTTTTTT.

The CDR3 is CASSPPSGLSYNEQFF. CDR3 DNA: TGTGCCAGCTCACCACCGAGCGGGCTATCCTACAATGAGCAGTTCTTC. The rearrangement uses TRBV18 and TRBJ2-1, with D perhaps TRBD2 (6 bases). V was pared by 0 bases and J by 1 base, with 10 bases between. The CDR3 is made up of 16 amino acids. CDR1 and CDR2 (germline): KGHSH, LQKENI.

The rearrangement joins TRBV9 to TRBJ1-2, with TRBD1 matching over 8 bases. The CDR3 covers 15 residues. Germline V gene sequence: CDR1 SGDLS, CDR2 YYNGEE. Trimming removed 0 bases from V and 4 bases from J; junction bases left unmatched: 5. As DNA, the CDR3 is TGTGCCAGCAGCGTAGAGACAGGGGAGGCCTATGGCTACACCTTC. Translated: CASSVETGEAYGYTF.

The V call is TRBV2, the J call TRBJ1-4; D possibly corresponds to TRBD1 (6 bases). From germline, CDR1 is SNHLY and CDR2 FYNNEI. The CDR3 consists of 14 residues. Between the trimmed V and J ends, which lost 5 bases and 6 bases, there was a span of 13 bases. CDR3 DNA: TGTGCCAGCAGTACCAACAGGGACGATGAAAAACTGTTTTTT. This codes for CASSTNRDDEKLFF.

The gene calls are TRBV5-1 and TRBJ2-1, with 10 nucleotides matching TRBD1. The germline V gene encodes CDR1 SGHRS and CDR2 YFSETQ. CDR3 length: 16 amino acids. V trimming: 0 bases; J trimming: 8 bases; junction bases outside the gene matches: 8. The CDR3 loop is CASSLATGGAYYEQFF. CDR3 bases: TGCGCCAGCAGCTTGGCGACAGGGGGCGCCTATTATGAGCAGTTCTTC.

V usage is TRBV7-7 and J usage is TRBJ1-3; a possible D gene is TRBD1 (5 bases). Germline CDR1 and CDR2: SSHAT and FNYEAQ (reference sequence). This CDR3 region has 14 residues. The V end was cut by 5 bases, the J end by 3 bases, with 11 bases between. The CDR3 loop is CASSPQGRGNTIYF. As DNA, the CDR3 is TGTGCCAGCAGCCCGCAGGGTCGTGGAAACACCATATATTTT.

The chain is built from TRBV11-2 and TRBJ2-2, with 10 bases matching TRBD2. CDR3 length: 16 residues. J was trimmed by 4 bases and V by 3 bases; bases with no gene match: 5. CDR1 is SGHAT, CDR2 FQNNGV, per germline. The CDR3: CASSFSLAGSTGELFF. CDR3 nucleotide sequence: TGTGCCAGCAGCTTCTCACTAGCGGGGTCCACCGGGGAGCTGTTTTTT.

The chain is built from TRBV7-9 and TRBJ2-2, with 9 bases that match TRBD2. Per germline, CDR1 SEHNR and CDR2 FQNEAQ (reference sequence). This CDR3 contains 15 residues. V trimming: 5 bases; J trimming: 6 bases; junction bases outside the gene matches: 7. The CDR3 DNA sequence: TGTGCCAGCAGCGGGACTAGCCGGGGCGCCGGGGAGCTGTTTTTT. This codes for CASSGTSRGAGELFF.

The V and J genes are TRBV27 and TRBJ1-1; TRBD1 is a possible D gene (5 bases). In germline, CDR1 is MNHEY, CDR2 SMNVEV (reference sequence). V gave up 2 bases and J gave up 5 bases, with 21 bases separating them. This CDR3 has 17 amino acids. The CDR3 coding sequence is TGTGCCAGCAGTTTAATAAACCCTACTCAGGGCAGAACTGAAGCTTTCTTT. Protein product: CASSLINPTQGRTEAFF.

The V gene is TRBV7-3, the J gene TRBJ2-3; D is ambiguous. Germline assignment: CDR1 SGHTA and CDR2 FQGTGA. V was trimmed by 4 bases and J by 2 bases, leaving 10 bases between them. This CDR3 is built from 14 residues. The CDR3 sequence: CASSSSGPTDTQYF. CDR3 nucleotide sequence: TGTGCCAGCAGCTCCTCGGGTCCCACAGATACGCAGTATTTT.

The rearrangement links TRBV7-9 to TRBJ1-2; D is ambiguous. Deletions cut 7 bases from V and 4 bases from J, with 19 bases between. Germline V lookup: CDR1 SEHNR, CDR2 FQNEAQ (reference sequence). CDR3 size: 15 residues. CDR3 nucleotide sequence: TGTGCCAGCACCCCGTCAGAGGGTTGGGTCTATGGCTACACCTTC. Protein: CASTPSEGWVYGYTF.

The V call is TRBV7-6, the J call TRBJ2-1, with D possibly matching TRBD2 (6 bases). Trimming stripped 3 bases from V and 4 bases from J, with 16 bases between. Germline-derived CDR1 and CDR2 are SGHVS and FNYEAQ. This CDR3 has 16 amino acids. The CDR3 region has the DNA TGTGCCAGCAGCTTTTACCCGCGGGGCCAATACAATGAGCAGTTCTTC. This translates into CASSFYPRGQYNEQFF. Supplemented by reference TRBV7-6 and TRBJ2-1, the full variable domain reads GAGVSQSPRYKVTKRGQDVALRCDPISGHVSLYWYRQALGQGPEFLTYFNYEAQQDKSGLPNDRFSAERPEGSISTLTIQRTEQRDSAMYRCASSFYPRGQYNEQFFGPGTRLTVL.

The genes are TRBV11-2 and TRBJ2-1; TRBD2 agrees at 7 bases. V shed 0 bases, J shed 8 bases, and the junction held 4 bases outside the gene matches. This CDR3 has 14 amino acids. Germline assignment: CDR1 SGHAT and CDR2 FQNNGV. In DNA form, the CDR3 reads TGTGCCAGCAGCTTAGAAGCGACTAGCCATGAGCAGTTCTTC. Amino acids: CASSLEATSHEQFF.

The chain employs TRBV4-2 and TRBJ2-2; 9 nucleotides align to TRBD2. Germline CDR1 reads LGHNA; CDR2 reads YNFKEQ. The CDR3 is 17 residues long. V was pared by 0 bases and J by 5 bases, with 7 bases of the junction left unmatched. The CDR3 region is CASSQDLAGGRTGELFF. In DNA form, the CDR3 reads TGTGCCAGCAGCCAAGATTTGGCGGGGGGGCGAACCGGGGAGCTGTTTTTT.

The chain carries TRBV5-1 and TRBJ2-5; D not certain. CDR3 length equals 14 residues. From germline, CDR1 is SGHRS and CDR2 YFSETQ. Trimming pared 4 bases from V and 3 bases from J, leaving 13 bases between. CDR3 protein: CASSTTNAEETQYF. The CDR3, as DNA: TGCGCCAGCAGCACGACAAACGCCGAAGAGACCCAGTACTTC. Drawing the rest from reference TRBV5-1 and TRBJ2-5, the complete variable domain is KAGVTQTPRYLIKTRGQQVTLSCSPISGHRSVSWYQQTPGQGLQFLFEYFSETQRNKGNFPGRFSGRQFSNSRSEMNVSTLELGDSALYLCASSTTNAEETQYFGPGTRLLVL.

The chain uses TRBV7-9 and TRBJ2-4, with D possibly matching TRBD1 (6 bases). CDR1 and CDR2 from the germline V gene are SEHNR and FQNEAQ (reference sequence). Trimming pared 4 bases from V and 2 bases from J, leaving 12 bases between. The CDR3 is 15 residues long. CDR3 coding DNA: TGTGCCAGCAGCTCCACAGGGTTGACCAAAAACATTCAGTACTTC. Protein: CASSSTGLTKNIQYF.

V is TRBV5-1 and J is TRBJ1-4, with 7 bases identical to TRBD1. Germline loops: CDR1 SGHRS, CDR2 YFSETQ. Losses at the gene ends were 4 bases for V and 5 bases for J; bases not matched to a gene: 5. The CDR3 is made up of 14 amino acids. The CDR3 here is CASSPGQVNEKLFF. For the CDR3, the DNA is TGCGCCAGCAGCCCCGGACAGGTGAATGAAAAACTGTTTTTT.

This sequence joins TRBV6-5 and TRBJ1-2; D is possibly TRBD1 (5 bases). Germline V gives CDR1 MNHEY, CDR2 SVGAGI. This CDR3 spans 15 amino acids. The V gene lost 2 bases and the J gene lost 8 bases, with 18 bases spanning the gap. The CDR3: CASSYAGRRDEGYTF. The DNA for the CDR3 is TGTGCCAGCAGTTACGCAGGTCGCAGGGATGAGGGCTACACCTTC.

V gene TRBV5-1 combines with J gene TRBJ2-5; the D gene is possibly TRBD2 (7 bases). In germline, CDR1 is SGHRS, CDR2 YFSETQ. Trimming pared 6 bases from V and 4 bases from J, leaving 16 bases between. This CDR3 comprises 14 residues. CDR3 region: CASTGGGARETQYF. DNA of the CDR3: TGCGCCAGCACAGGAGGGGGGGCCCGAGAGACCCAGTACTTC.

The table lists this clone with a few counts. The CDR3 DNA sequence: TGTGCCACCAGCCCCCAGTCAGGAGATACGCAGTATTTT. Its protein is CATSPQSGDTQYF. This chain links TRBV15 with TRBJ2-3; no clear D. CDR3 length equals 13 residues. CDR1 and CDR2 from the germline V gene are LNHNV and YYDKDF (reference sequence). V lost 5 bases to trimming and J lost 5 bases, with 11 bases between them.

This clone was picked up one time. The chain links TRBV6-1 to TRBJ1-1; D is ambiguous. The germline V gene encodes CDR1 MNHNS and CDR2 SASEGT. Trimming left V 1 base short and J 3 bases short, with 9 bases between. This CDR3 has 14 residues. This CDR3 reads CASSEVSTYTEAFF. For the CDR3, the DNA is TGTGCCAGCAGTGAAGTGTCGACTTACACTGAAGCTTTCTTT.

This chain connects TRBV12-5 to TRBJ1-5, with D unclear. The CDR3 runs to 18 residues. The germline V gene has CDR1 LGHNT and CDR2 FRNRAP. Trimming removed 5 bases at V and 0 bases at J, with 20 bases between. The CDR3 reads CASGPRFEASYSNQPQHF. DNA of the CDR3: TGTGCTAGTGGTCCGCGTTTCGAGGCGTCTTATAGCAATCAGCCCCAGCATTTT.

The chain links TRBV4-3 to TRBJ2-7; 10 nucleotides align to TRBD2. The germline CDR1 and CDR2 sequences are LGHNA and YSLEER. The CDR3 is 18 residues long. Unmatched junction bases numbered 11, after V lost 0 bases and J lost 3 bases. The CDR3 nucleotides read TGCGCCAGCAGCCAAGATCCCCAGCCTAGCGGGAGTTACTACGAGCAGTACTTC. Encoded protein: CASSQDPQPSGSYYEQYF.

This clone has only one observation. The J gene is TRBJ2-1, the V gene TRBV4-2; no clear D gene. The germline V and J ends were trimmed by 0 bases and 0 bases, with 12 bases remaining between them. Germline V gives CDR1 LGHNA, CDR2 YNFKEQ. The CDR3 contains 17 residues. The CDR3 sequence: CASSQDLGAVSYNEQFF. The CDR3 DNA is TGTGCCAGCAGCCAAGATTTGGGCGCCGTCTCCTACAATGAGCAGTTCTTC.

This rearrangement joins TRBV4-1 to TRBJ2-1, with 7 bases identical to TRBD2. The CDR3 runs to 11 residues. Germline trimming cut 5 bases from V and 15 bases from J; bases unmatched to any gene: 7. Germline loops: CDR1 MGHRA, CDR2 YSYEKL. The CDR3 region is CASSGQRDRFF. CDR3 coding DNA: TGCGCCAGCAGCGGCCAGCGGGATCGGTTCTTC.

This chain joins TRBV5-5 and TRBJ1-1, with TRBD1 as a possible D gene (5 bases). Germline V lookup: CDR1 SGHKS, CDR2 YYEKEE (reference sequence). Trimming removed 4 bases from V and 11 bases from J, with 15 bases in between. The CDR3 has 12 amino acids. CDR3 sequence: CASSPETEKAFF. The CDR3 DNA sequence: TGTGCCAGCAGCCCAGAGACAGAGAAGGCTTTCTTT. Full variable domain (outside the CDR3, taken from reference TRBV5-5 and TRBJ1-1): DAGVTQSPTHLIKTRGQQVTLRCSPISGHKSVSWYQQVLGQGPQFIFQYYEKEERGRGNFPDRFSARQFPNYSSELNVNALLLGDSALYLCASSPETEKAFFGQGTRLTVV.

A few counts support this clone. The chain links TRBV9 to TRBJ1-6; TRBD1 matches 9 bases. Germline V CDR1 and CDR2: SGDLS, YYNGEE. Trimming at V came to 4 bases and at J to 9 bases, leaving 8 bases not matched to a gene. There are 15 residues in the CDR3. Here the CDR3 reads CASSLSGTGLSPLHF. The CDR3 nucleotides are TGTGCCAGCAGCTTATCCGGGACAGGGCTTTCACCCCTCCACTTT.

The chain employs TRBV7-9 and TRBJ2-5, with D tentatively TRBD2 (5 bases). CDR1 is SEHNR and CDR2 is FQNEAQ in the germline V gene (reference sequence). Trimming removed 5 bases at V and 4 bases at J, with 14 bases between. This CDR3 region has 14 residues. CDR3 region: CASSTPRGRETQYF. In DNA form, the CDR3 reads TGTGCCAGCAGCACACCACGGGGTAGAGAGACCCAGTACTTC.